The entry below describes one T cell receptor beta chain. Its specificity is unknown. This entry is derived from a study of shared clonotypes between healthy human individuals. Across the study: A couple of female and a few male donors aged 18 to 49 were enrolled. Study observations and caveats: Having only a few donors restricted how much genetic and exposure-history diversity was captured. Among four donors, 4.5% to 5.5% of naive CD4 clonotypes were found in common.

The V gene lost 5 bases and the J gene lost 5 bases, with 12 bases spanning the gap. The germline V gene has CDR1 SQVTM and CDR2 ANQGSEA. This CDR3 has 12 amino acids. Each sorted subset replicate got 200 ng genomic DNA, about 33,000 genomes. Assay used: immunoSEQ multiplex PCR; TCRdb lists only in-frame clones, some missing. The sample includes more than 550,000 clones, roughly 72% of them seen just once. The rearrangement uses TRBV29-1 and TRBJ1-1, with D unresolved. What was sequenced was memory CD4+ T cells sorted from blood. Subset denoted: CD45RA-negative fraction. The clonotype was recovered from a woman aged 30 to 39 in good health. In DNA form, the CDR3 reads TGCAGCGTTCGCCCTTCCGCTACTGAAGCTTTCTTT. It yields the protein CSVRPSATEAFF.